The 16 T cell receptor beta chains below come from one sample, sequenced in a study of blood T cell repertoires in COVID-19. Measured with immunoSEQ multiplex PCR; TCRdb has only the in-frame clones, and not every one. The data contain hundreds of thousands of clones, approximately 89% of them seen just once; the ten biggest clones take up about 9.4%. What was sequenced was peripheral blood. The source is a woman in her 70s with COVID-19, enrolled during active disease.

The chain carries TRBV6-5 and TRBJ1-1; no firm D call. The CDR3 contains 10 residues. CDR1 and CDR2 (germline): MNHEY, SVGAGI. V was clipped by 8 bases and J by 3 bases, with 4 bases between them. CDR3 sequence reads: CASSYTEAFF. The CDR3 DNA reads TGTGCCAGCTCCTACACTGAAGCTTTCTTT.

V is TRBV7-9 and J is TRBJ1-1; D gene ambiguous. V lost 2 bases to trimming and J lost 5 bases, with 9 bases between them. Germline CDR1 is SEHNR and CDR2 is FQNEAQ (reference sequence). CDR3 length: 13 residues. The CDR3 protein is CASSLNEWTEAFF. CDR3 bases: TGTGCCAGCAGCTTAAATGAGTGGACTGAAGCTTTCTTT.

This sequence joins TRBV11-2 and TRBJ1-5, with 7 bases fitting TRBD1. The CDR3 spans 13 residues. In germline, CDR1 is SGHAT, CDR2 FQNNGV. Trimming took 5 bases from V and 7 from J; bases not matched to a gene: 5. CDR3 loop: CASSAQGEQPQHF. The CDR3 DNA reads TGTGCCAGCAGCGCTCAGGGGGAACAGCCCCAGCATTTT.

This rearrangement joins TRBV27 to TRBJ1-4; D remains unclear. The CDR3 runs 13 residues. Deletions cut 3 bases from V and 7 bases from J, with 9 bases between. The germline V gene has CDR1 MNHEY and CDR2 SMNVEV (reference sequence). This chain's CDR3 is CASSFWSGEKLFF. The CDR3 DNA reads TGTGCCAGCAGTTTTTGGTCCGGTGAAAAACTGTTTTTT.

The J gene is TRBJ2-5, the V gene TRBV7-3, with D tentatively TRBD2 (5 bases). The CDR3 extends over 14 amino acids. Germline V gene data show CDR1 as SGHTA and CDR2 as FQGTGA. Trimming took off 4 bases at V and 2 bases at J, with 11 bases between the two ends. CDR3 nucleotide sequence: TGTGCCAGCAGCTCCTACGGCGGGCAAGAGACCCAGTACTTC. Translation: CASSSYGGQETQYF. Looking up the rest from reference TRBV7-3 and TRBJ2-5 gives the full variable domain: GAGVSQTPSNKVTEKGKYVELRCDPISGHTALYWYRQSLGQGPEFLIYFQGTGAADDSGLPNDRFFAVRPEGSVSTLKIQRTERGDSAVYLCASSSYGGQETQYFGPGTRLLVL.

The chain recombines TRBV2 with TRBJ2-2; D is unresolved. The length of the CDR3 is 14 residues. In germline, CDR1 is SNHLY, CDR2 FYNNEI. V was clipped by 8 bases and J by 7 bases, with 17 bases between them. The CDR3 is CASSLRQGGGELFF. CDR3 DNA: TGTGCCAGCTCCCTCCGACAAGGTGGCGGGGAGCTGTTTTTT.

This sequence joins TRBV11-3 and TRBJ2-7, with a weak D call TRBD2 (5 bases). Germline values: CDR1 SGHNT, CDR2 YENEEA. With 5 bases removed from V and 6 bases from J, the gap between germline ends came to 20 bases. This CDR3 region has 15 residues. CDR3 sequence: CASSPVGIFGSEQYF. The CDR3 DNA follows: TGTGCCAGCAGCCCGGTCGGGATTTTCGGGTCCGAGCAGTACTTC.

DNA of the CDR3: TGTGCCAGCTCACCCCCAGGGGGTTATTATGGCTACACCTTC. Its protein is CASSPPGGYYGYTF. The chain combines TRBV18 with TRBJ1-2, with 7 bases that match TRBD1. CDR1 and CDR2 (germline): KGHSH, LQKENI. The CDR3 contains 14 residues. Losses at the gene ends were 3 bases for V and 5 bases for J; bases not matched to a gene: 6.

The chain has TRBV28 and TRBJ1-4, with 9 bases matching TRBD1. V shed 3 bases, J shed 8 bases, and the junction held 7 bases outside the gene matches. The length of the CDR3 is 15 residues. Germline CDR1 and CDR2: MDHEN and SYDVKM. The CDR3 nucleotides are TGTGCCAGCAGTTTCTCGGGACAGGGATTAGAAAAACTGTTTTTT. Translated: CASSFSGQGLEKLFF. Full variable domain (outside the CDR3, taken from reference TRBV28 and TRBJ1-4): DVKVTQSSRYLVKRTGEKVFLECVQDMDHENMFWYRQDPGLGLRLIYFSYDVKMKEKGDIPEGYSVSREKKERFSLILESASTNQTSMYLCASSFSGQGLEKLFFGSGTQLSVL.

The chain couples TRBV7-9 to TRBJ2-7; tentative D call: TRBD1 (5 bases). The CDR3 totals 12 residues. With 9 bases removed from V and 0 bases from J, the gap between germline ends came to 9 bases. Germline CDR1 SEHNR, CDR2 FQNEAQ (reference sequence). The CDR3 reads CASADTSYEQYF. The CDR3 coding sequence is TGTGCCAGTGCGGACACCTCCTACGAGCAGTACTTC.

The chain is built from TRBV7-9 and TRBJ2-1; TRBD2 matches 11 bases. The germline gives CDR1 SEHNR, CDR2 FQNEAQ (reference sequence). V trimming: 7 bases; J trimming: 1 base; junction bases outside the gene matches: 3. The length of the CDR3 is 15 residues. CDR3 sequence: CASTRLAGSYNEQFF. In DNA, the CDR3 is TGTGCCAGCACCCGACTAGCGGGGTCCTACAATGAGCAGTTCTTC.

V gene TRBV5-4 combines with J gene TRBJ2-1; 8 bases agree with TRBD2. CDR1 is SGHNT, CDR2 YYREEE, per germline (reference sequence). This CDR3 is 15 amino acids long. V trimming: 2 bases; J trimming: 5 bases; junction bases outside the gene matches: 6. The CDR3 bases are TGTGCCAGCAGCTTTCCGGGAGGGCCGGACAATGAGCAGTTCTTC. This codes for CASSFPGGPDNEQFF. The whole variable domain, remainder taken from reference TRBV5-4 and TRBJ2-1, is ETGVTQSPTHLIKTRGQQVTLRCSSQSGHNTVSWYQQALGQGPQFIFQYYREEENGRGNFPPRFSGLQFPNYSSELNVNALELDDSALYLCASSFPGGPDNEQFFGPGTRLTVL.

The rearrangement links TRBV27 to TRBJ2-7; 7 bases map to TRBD1. V was pared by 2 bases and J by 0 bases, with 1 base of the junction left unmatched. The germline gives CDR1 MNHEY, CDR2 SMNVEV (reference sequence). The CDR3 runs 14 residues. The CDR3, as DNA: TGTGCCAGCAGTTTAGGGACAGCCTCCTACGAGCAGTACTTC. Protein product: CASSLGTASYEQYF.

The chain's CDR3 is CASSKGRGYNEQFF. The DNA for the CDR3 is TGTGCCAGCAGCAAAGGGCGGGGGTACAATGAGCAGTTCTTC. The genes are TRBV21-1 and TRBJ2-1; TRBD2 was called by the table and not checked on the DNA. TRBV21-1 is termed a pseudogene. CDR3 size: 14 residues.

The chain carries TRBV5-3 and TRBJ2-7; 9 bases agree with TRBD1. TRBV5-3 is assigned to the ORF class and has an uncertain function. Trimming cost V 4 bases and J 5 bases; bases outside gene matches: 7. This CDR3 comprises 14 residues. This CDR3 is CARSPGQGHHEQYF. Here the CDR3 DNA reads TGTGCCAGAAGCCCGGGACAGGGTCACCACGAGCAGTACTTC.

CDR3 in amino acids: CASSQREDYNSPLHF. Here the CDR3 DNA reads TGTGCCAGTAGTCAGCGGGAGGACTATAATTCACCCCTCCACTTT. This sequence joins TRBV19 and TRBJ1-6, with unresolved D. The germline CDR1 and CDR2 sequences are LNHDA and SQIVND (reference sequence). CDR3 length equals 15 residues. V was cut by 5 bases and J by 3 bases, with 11 bases left in between.